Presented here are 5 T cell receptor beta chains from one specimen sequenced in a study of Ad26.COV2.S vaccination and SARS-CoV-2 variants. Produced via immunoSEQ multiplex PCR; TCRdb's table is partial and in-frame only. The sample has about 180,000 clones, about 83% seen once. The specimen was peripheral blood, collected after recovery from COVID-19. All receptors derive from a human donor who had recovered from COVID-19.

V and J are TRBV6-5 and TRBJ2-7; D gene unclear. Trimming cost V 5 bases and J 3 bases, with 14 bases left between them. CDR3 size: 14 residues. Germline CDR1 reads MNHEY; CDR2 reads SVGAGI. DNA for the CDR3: TGTGCCAGCAGTCCAGTGCCTGATTACTACGAGCAGTACTTC. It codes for CASSPVPDYYEQYF.

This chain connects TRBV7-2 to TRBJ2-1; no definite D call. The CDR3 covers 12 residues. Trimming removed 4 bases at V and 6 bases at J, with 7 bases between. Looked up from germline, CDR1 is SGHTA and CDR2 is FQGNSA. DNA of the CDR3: TGTGCCAGCAGCTCCGAAATCAATGAGCAGTTCTTC. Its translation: CASSSEINEQFF.

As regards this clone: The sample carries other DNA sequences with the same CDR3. CDR3 protein: CASSLTVNTEAFF. CDR3 DNA: TGTGCCAGCAGCTTAACGGTCAACACTGAAGCTTTCTTT. The rearrangement uses TRBV7-3 and TRBJ1-1; D gene uncertain. CDR1 is SGHTA and CDR2 is FQGTGA in the germline V gene. CDR3 length equals 13 residues. V lost 0 bases, J lost 2 bases, and 4 bases lay in between. Filled out from reference TRBV7-3 and TRBJ1-1, the complete variable domain reads GAGVSQTPSNKVTEKGKYVELRCDPISGHTALYWYRQSLGQGPEFLIYFQGTGAADDSGLPNDRFFAVRPEGSVSTLKIQRTERGDSAVYLCASSLTVNTEAFFGQGTRLTVV.

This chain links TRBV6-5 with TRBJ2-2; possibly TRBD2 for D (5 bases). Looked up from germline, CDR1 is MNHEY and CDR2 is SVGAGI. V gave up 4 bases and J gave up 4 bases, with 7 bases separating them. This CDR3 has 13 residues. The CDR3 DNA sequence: TGTGCCAGCAGTTTTGAGGGCACCGGGGAGCTGTTTTTT. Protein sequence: CASSFEGTGELFF.

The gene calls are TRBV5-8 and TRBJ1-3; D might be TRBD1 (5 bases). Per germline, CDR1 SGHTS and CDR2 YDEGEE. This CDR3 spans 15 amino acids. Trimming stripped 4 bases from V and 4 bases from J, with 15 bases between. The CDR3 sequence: CASSVGTSTGNTIYF. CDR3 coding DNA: TGTGCCAGCAGCGTGGGGACTTCTACCGGAAACACCATATATTTT. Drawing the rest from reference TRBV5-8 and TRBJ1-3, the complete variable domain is EAGVTQSPTHLIKTRGQQATLRCSPISGHTSVYWYQQALGLGLQFLLWYDEGEERNRGNFPPRFSGRQFPNYSSELNVNALELEDSALYLCASSVGTSTGNTIYFGEGSWLTVV.